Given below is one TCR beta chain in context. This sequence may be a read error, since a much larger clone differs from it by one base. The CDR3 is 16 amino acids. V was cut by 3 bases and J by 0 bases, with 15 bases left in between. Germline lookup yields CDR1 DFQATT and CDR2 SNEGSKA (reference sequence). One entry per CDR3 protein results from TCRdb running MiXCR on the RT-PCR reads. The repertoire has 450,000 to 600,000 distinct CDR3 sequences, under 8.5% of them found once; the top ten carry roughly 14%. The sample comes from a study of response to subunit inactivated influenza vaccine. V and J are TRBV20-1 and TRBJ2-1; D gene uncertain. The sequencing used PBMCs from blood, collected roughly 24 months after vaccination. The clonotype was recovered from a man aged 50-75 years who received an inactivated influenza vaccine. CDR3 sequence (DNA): TGCAGTGCTAGGGGCGGAGATGAGGCCTCCTACAATGAGCAGTTCTTC. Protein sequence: CSARGGDEASYNEQFF.